This is a list of T cell receptor beta chains from one sample in a study of OX40 agonist ivuxolimab in advanced cancers. Some clones are missing from TCRdb's copy, which holds only in-frame ones; the method was immunoSEQ multiplex PCR. The sample includes fewer than 35,000 clones, 88% of them seen just once. The specimen comprised CD4+ or CD8+ T cells sorted from blood, sampled in a trial of the OX40 agonist ivuxolimab. The source of these receptors is an adult with an advanced solid tumor such as melanoma, head and neck, liver or kidney cancer. CDR3s include the opening cysteine and the closing phenylalanine or tryptophan. Fields, in order: J gene, V gene, D gene, CDR3 length, clone size, CDR3 protein, CDR3 DNA. The D gene is left open where the match is weak. Clone size is stated in some rows and not others, as once, few, many or a class when expanded.

>TRBJ1-5|TRBV7-9|.|13|.
CASSPLPGQPQHF
TGTGCCAGCAGCCCGCTTCCAGGGCAGCCCCAGCATTTT
>TRBJ2-7|TRBV11-3|TRBD1|13|.
CASSGGQGYEQYF
TGTGCCAGCAGCGGGGGACAGGGCTACGAGCAGTACTTC
>TRBJ2-7|TRBV27|.|16|.
CASSLYGTGGYYEQYF
TGTGCCAGCAGTTTATACGGGACGGGGGGCTACTACGAGCAGTACTTC
>TRBJ2-1|TRBV27|.|17|.
CASSLRPGDIAYNEQFF
TGTGCCAGCAGTTTAAGACCCGGGGACATCGCCTACAATGAGCAGTTCTTC
>TRBJ2-7|TRBV7-8|TRBD1|13|.
CASSSGTGHEQYF
TGTGCCAGCAGCTCCGGGACAGGCCACGAGCAGTACTTC
>TRBJ1-6|TRBV4-3|.|18|.
CASSQEMELSSYNSPLHF
TGCGCCAGCAGCCAAGAAATGGAATTAAGCTCCTATAATTCACCCCTCCACTTT
>TRBJ1-3|TRBV5-5|.|16|.
CASSLEEQRVGNTIYF
TGTGCCAGCAGCTTGGAGGAGCAAAGGGTTGGAAACACCATATATTTT
>TRBJ2-2|TRBV7-3|.|13|.
CASSLGDTGELFF
TGTGCCAGCAGCTTGGGCGACACCGGGGAGCTGTTTTTT
>TRBJ1-2|TRBV4-3|.|19|.
CASSQDSLGAGGINYGYTF
TGCGCCAGCAGCCAAGATTCATTAGGGGCGGGGGGCATAAACTATGGCTACACCTTC
>TRBJ2-3|TRBV7-9|TRBD2|14|.
CASSIGGAGDTQYF
TGTGCCAGCAGCATCGGGGGGGCTGGAGATACGCAGTATTTT
>TRBJ2-3|TRBV7-3|TRBD1|17|.
CASSLTFGQGDPDTQYF
TGTGCCAGCAGCTTAACGTTCGGACAGGGAGACCCAGATACGCAGTATTTT
>TRBJ2-7|TRBV5-1|.|18|.
CASSLYLDGISSTYEQYF
TGCGCCAGCAGCTTGTACCTGGACGGGATTTCCTCGACCTACGAGCAGTACTTC
>TRBJ2-1|TRBV18|TRBD2|16|.
CASSPGAGGAGNEQFF
TGTGCCAGCTCACCTGGAGCCGGGGGGGCCGGCAATGAGCAGTTCTTC
>TRBJ2-5|TRBV28|TRBD1|16|.
CASSRAARGLGETQYF
TGTGCCAGCAGCCGCGCCGCCAGGGGGCTCGGGGAGACCCAGTACTTC
>TRBJ1-1|TRBV7-6|.|13|.
CASSLGEIAEAFF
TGTGCCAGCAGCTTAGGGGAAATTGCTGAAGCTTTCTTT
>TRBJ2-7|TRBV29-1|.|12|.
CSVEERTYEQYF
TGCAGCGTTGAAGAGAGGACCTACGAGCAGTACTTC
>TRBJ2-5|TRBV11-2|TRBD1|14|.
CASSPPGGMETQYF
TGTGCCAGCAGCCCGCCAGGGGGCATGGAGACCCAGTACTTC
>TRBJ2-7|TRBV5-4|.|14|.
CASSAVDGAYEQYF
TGTGCCAGCAGCGCGGTGGACGGTGCCTACGAGCAGTACTTC
>TRBJ1-1|TRBV9|TRBD1|14|.
CASSLGQGHTEAFF
TGTGCCAGCAGCTTGGGACAGGGGCACACTGAAGCTTTCTTT
>TRBJ1-4|TRBV7-9|.|15|.
CASSLGGGGDEKLFF
TGTGCCAGCAGCTTAGGGGGAGGAGGTGATGAAAAACTGTTTTTT
>TRBJ2-3|TRBV4-3|.|16|.
CASSQGSSANTDTQYF
TGCGCCAGCAGCCAAGGTTCTAGCGCCAACACAGATACGCAGTATTTT
>TRBJ2-7|TRBV27|.|12|.
CASSSFTYEQYF
TGTGCCAGCAGTTCCTTTACCTACGAGCAGTACTTC
>TRBJ2-3|TRBV4-1|.|16|.
CASSQSGPGTTDTQYF
TGCGCCAGCAGCCAATCCGGACCGGGGACCACAGATACGCAGTATTTT
>TRBJ1-5|TRBV19|.|16|once
CASSTQTQGIVWPQHF
TGTGCCAGTAGTACCCAGACCCAGGGGATTGTTTGGCCCCAGCATTTT
>TRBJ1-2|TRBV9|.|13|once
CASSPPGYYGYTF
TGTGCCAGCAGCCCCCCGGGCTACTATGGCTACACCTTC
>TRBJ1-2|TRBV30|.|14|.
CAWSVLGSFYGYTF
TGTGCCTGGAGTGTCCTAGGCTCTTTCTATGGCTACACCTTC
>TRBJ2-1|TRBV27|TRBD2|14|.
CASSWTSGGNEQFF
TGTGCCAGCAGTTGGACTAGCGGGGGGAATGAGCAGTTCTTC
>TRBJ1-2|TRBV4-2|TRBD1|16|.
CASSQDLGQGGDGYTF
TGTGCCAGCAGCCAAGATCTGGGACAGGGAGGCGATGGCTACACCTTC
>TRBJ1-5|TRBV19|.|18|.
CASSIGPGRFSHGQPQHF
TGTGCCAGTAGTATAGGGCCGGGGAGATTCTCGCATGGTCAGCCCCAGCATTTT
>TRBJ2-2|TRBV5-4|.|13|.
CASSLWGAGELFF
TGTGCCAGCAGCTTGTGGGGGGCCGGGGAGCTGTTTTTT
>TRBJ2-7|TRBV9|.|15|.
CASSFAGLPKDEQYF
TGTGCCAGCAGCTTCGCGGGACTCCCTAAGGACGAGCAGTACTTC
>TRBJ2-3|TRBV7-8|.|15|.
CASSDDRDPTDTQYF
TGTGCCAGCAGCGACGACCGGGACCCCACAGATACGCAGTATTTT
>TRBJ2-7|TRBV4-2|TRBD1|14|.
CASSPETGGYEQYF
TGTGCCAGCAGCCCGGAGACAGGGGGCTACGAGCAGTACTTC
>TRBJ1-5|TRBV2|.|15|.
CASSVGGLGNQPQHF
TGTGCCAGCAGTGTGGGAGGGTTGGGCAATCAGCCCCAGCATTTT
>TRBJ2-5|TRBV4-1|.|14|.
CASSQGLNQETQYF
TGCGCCAGCAGTCAGGGACTGAACCAAGAGACCCAGTACTTC
>TRBJ2-3|TRBV28|TRBD2|15|.
CASSLWLAGGRTQYF
TGTGCCAGCAGTTTATGGCTAGCGGGGGGGCGTACGCAGTATTTT
>TRBJ2-2|TRBV28|TRBD1|15|once
CASSFLQGATGELFF
TGTGCCAGCAGTTTTCTACAGGGGGCAACCGGGGAGCTGTTTTTT
>TRBJ2-2|TRBV11-2|TRBD2|15|.
CASKGPGGYTGELFF
TGTGCCAGCAAGGGACCGGGGGGTTACACCGGGGAGCTGTTTTTT
>TRBJ2-7|TRBV30|TRBD1|16|.
CAWRESYRGPTYEQYF
TGTGCCTGGAGGGAGTCCTACAGGGGCCCTACCTACGAGCAGTACTTC
>TRBJ2-3|TRBV27|.|16|.
CASSLSLGPGPDTQYF
TGTGCCAGCAGTTTATCCTTGGGGCCGGGGCCAGATACGCAGTATTTT
>TRBJ1-1|TRBV30|.|14|.
CAWSVGQANTEAFF
TGTGCCTGGAGTGTCGGCCAGGCGAACACTGAAGCTTTCTTT
>TRBJ2-1|TRBV6-5|.|13|once
CASSHSQGYEQFF
TGTGCCAGCAGTCACTCTCAGGGTTATGAGCAGTTCTTC
>TRBJ2-1|TRBV12-2|.|15|.
CASRLRLASYNEQFF
TGTGCAAGTCGCTTAAGACTCGCGTCCTACAATGAGCAGTTCTTC
>TRBJ1-1|TRBV19|TRBD1|14|.
CASSNAGTGTEAFF
TGTGCCAGTAGTAACGCCGGGACAGGGACTGAAGCTTTCTTT
>TRBJ1-1|TRBV9|.|15|.
CASSASTGQGTEAFF
TGTGCCAGCAGCGCTAGTACGGGGCAAGGAACTGAAGCTTTCTTT
>TRBJ2-7|TRBV7-2|.|13|.
CASSLGTPSEQYF
TGTGCCAGCAGCTTAGGGACCCCTTCCGAGCAGTACTTC
>TRBJ2-7|TRBV9|TRBD1|15|.
CASSAGTGDFYEQYF
TGTGCCAGCAGCGCCGGGACAGGGGATTTCTACGAGCAGTACTTC
>TRBJ2-2|TRBV4-3|.|14|.
CASSQVSSPGELFF
TGCGCCAGCAGCCAAGTGTCTTCCCCCGGGGAGCTGTTTTTT
>TRBJ2-3|TRBV7-8|TRBD2|15|.
CASSFYGGAADTQYF
TGTGCCAGCAGCTTTTACGGGGGGGCAGCGGATACGCAGTATTTT
>TRBJ1-2|TRBV27|.|17|.
CASSPRTGTDINYGYTF
TGTGCCAGCAGCCCCCGGACCGGGACTGACATTAACTATGGCTACACCTTC
>TRBJ2-5|TRBV30|.|12|few
CAWSFGQETQYF
TGTGCCTGGAGTTTCGGACAAGAGACCCAGTACTTC